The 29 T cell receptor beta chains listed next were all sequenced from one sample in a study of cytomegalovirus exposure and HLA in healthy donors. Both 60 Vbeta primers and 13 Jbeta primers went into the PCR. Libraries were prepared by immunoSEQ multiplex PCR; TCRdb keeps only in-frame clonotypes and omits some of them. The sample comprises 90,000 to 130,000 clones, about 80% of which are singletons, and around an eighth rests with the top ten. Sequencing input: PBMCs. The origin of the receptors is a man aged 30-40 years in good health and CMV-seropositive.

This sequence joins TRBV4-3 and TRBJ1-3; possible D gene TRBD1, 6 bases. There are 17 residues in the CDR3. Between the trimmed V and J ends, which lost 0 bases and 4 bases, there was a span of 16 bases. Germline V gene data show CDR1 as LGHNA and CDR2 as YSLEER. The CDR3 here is CASSQEGYRAGGNTIYF. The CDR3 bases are TGCGCCAGCAGCCAAGAGGGGTACAGGGCCGGGGGAAACACCATATATTTT.

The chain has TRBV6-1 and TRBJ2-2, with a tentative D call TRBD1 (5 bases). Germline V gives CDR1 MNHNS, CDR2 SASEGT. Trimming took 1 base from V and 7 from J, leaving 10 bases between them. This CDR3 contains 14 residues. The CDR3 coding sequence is TGTGCCAGCAGTGAAGTTCGAAGGGGCGGGGAGCTGTTTTTT. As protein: CASSEVRRGGELFF.

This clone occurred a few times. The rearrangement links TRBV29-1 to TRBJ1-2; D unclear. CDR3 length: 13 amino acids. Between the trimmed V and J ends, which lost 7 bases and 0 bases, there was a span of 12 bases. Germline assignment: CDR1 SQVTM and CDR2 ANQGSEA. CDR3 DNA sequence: TGCAGCGCCGGACTCGCCGCTAACTATGGCTACACCTTC. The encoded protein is CSAGLAANYGYTF. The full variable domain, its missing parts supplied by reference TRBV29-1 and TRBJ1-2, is SAVISQKPSRDICQRGTSLTIQCQVDSQVTMMFWYRQQPGQSLTLIATANQGSEATYESGFVIDKFPISRPNLTFSTLTVSNMSPEDSSIYLCSAGLAANYGYTFGSGTRLTVV.

DNA for the CDR3: TGTGCCACACGGAGGTCGCTAGAGGAAGTCACCGGGGAGCTGTTTTTT. It translates to CATRRSLEEVTGELFF. The chain is built from TRBV15 and TRBJ2-2, with D possibly TRBD2 on 5 matching bases. V was pared by 9 bases and J by 4 bases, with 21 bases between. The CDR3 covers 16 residues. Germline V gives CDR1 LNHNV, CDR2 YYDKDF (reference sequence). Full variable domain (remainder filled in from reference TRBV15 and TRBJ2-2): DAMVIQNPRYQVTQFGKPVTLSCSQTLNHNVMYWYQQKSSQAPKLLFHYYDKDFNNEADTPDNFQSRRPNTSFCFLDIRSPGLGDTAMYLCATRRSLEEVTGELFFGEGSRLTVL.

In DNA form, the CDR3 reads TGTGCCAGCAGTGAAGCGCTAGGTTGGAACACTGAAGCTTTCTTT. Translating it yields CASSEALGWNTEAFF. The chain recombines TRBV6-1 with TRBJ1-1, with D hard to call. The V gene's germline CDR1 is MNHNS and CDR2 SASEGT. CDR3 length equals 15 residues. The V end lost 0 bases, the J end lost 1 base, and 9 bases lay between the germline ends.

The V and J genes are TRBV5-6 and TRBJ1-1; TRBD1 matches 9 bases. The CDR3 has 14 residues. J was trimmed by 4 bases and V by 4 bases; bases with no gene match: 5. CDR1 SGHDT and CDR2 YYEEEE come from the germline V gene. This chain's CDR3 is CASSPPDRGTEAFF. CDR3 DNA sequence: TGTGCCAGCAGCCCGCCGGACAGGGGCACTGAAGCTTTCTTT.

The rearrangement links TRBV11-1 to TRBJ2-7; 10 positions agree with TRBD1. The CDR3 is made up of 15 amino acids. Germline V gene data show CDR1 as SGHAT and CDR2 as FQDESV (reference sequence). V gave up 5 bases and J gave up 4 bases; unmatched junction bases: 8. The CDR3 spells CASSEGTGVPYEQYF. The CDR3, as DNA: TGTGCCAGCAGCGAAGGGACAGGGGTCCCGTACGAGCAGTACTTC.

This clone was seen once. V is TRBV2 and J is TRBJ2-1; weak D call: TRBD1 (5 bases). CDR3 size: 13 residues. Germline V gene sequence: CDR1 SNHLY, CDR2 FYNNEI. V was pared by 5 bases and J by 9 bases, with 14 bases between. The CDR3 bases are TGTGCCAGCAGTAGTAACCAGGGTGTTGAGCAGTTCTTC. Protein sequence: CASSSNQGVEQFF.

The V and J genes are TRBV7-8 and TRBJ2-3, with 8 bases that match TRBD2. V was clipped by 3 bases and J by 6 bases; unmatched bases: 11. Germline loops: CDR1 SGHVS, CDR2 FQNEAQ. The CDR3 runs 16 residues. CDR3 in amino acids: CASSFLEAGERDTQYF. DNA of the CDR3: TGTGCCAGCAGCTTTTTGGAAGCGGGGGAGCGGGATACGCAGTATTTT.

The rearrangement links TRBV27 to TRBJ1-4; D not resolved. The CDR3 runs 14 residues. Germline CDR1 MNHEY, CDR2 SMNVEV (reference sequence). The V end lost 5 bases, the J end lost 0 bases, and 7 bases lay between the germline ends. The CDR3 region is CASSPDATNEKLFF. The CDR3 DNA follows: TGTGCCAGCAGTCCAGATGCAACTAATGAAAAACTGTTTTTT.

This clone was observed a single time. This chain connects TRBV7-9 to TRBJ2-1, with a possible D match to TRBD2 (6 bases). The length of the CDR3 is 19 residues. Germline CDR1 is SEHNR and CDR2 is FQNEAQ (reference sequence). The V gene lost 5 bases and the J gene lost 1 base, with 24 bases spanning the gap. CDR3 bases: TGTGCCAGCAGCCCAACATCCGGGACTGCGGTCTCTTCCTACAATGAGCAGTTCTTC. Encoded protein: CASSPTSGTAVSSYNEQFF.

The CDR3 region has the DNA TGCGCCAGCCGCCCCGTAGGAGGCACTGAAGCTTTCTTT. Translation: CASRPVGGTEAFF. V is TRBV4-1 and J is TRBJ1-1; D not resolved. The CDR3 contains 13 residues. Germline V lookup: CDR1 MGHRA, CDR2 YSYEKL. V dropped 8 bases and J dropped 4 bases, with 14 bases sitting between them.

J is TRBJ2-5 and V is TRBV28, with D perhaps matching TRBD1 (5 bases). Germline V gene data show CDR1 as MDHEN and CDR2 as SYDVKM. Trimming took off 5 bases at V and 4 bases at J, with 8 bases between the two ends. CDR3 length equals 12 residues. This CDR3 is CASSQGGETQYF. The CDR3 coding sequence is TGTGCCAGCAGTCAGGGTGGAGAGACCCAGTACTTC.

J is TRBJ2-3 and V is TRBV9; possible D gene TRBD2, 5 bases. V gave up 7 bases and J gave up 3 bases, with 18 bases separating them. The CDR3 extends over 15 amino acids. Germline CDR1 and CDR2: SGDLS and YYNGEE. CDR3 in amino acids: CASAGPGLGTDTQYF. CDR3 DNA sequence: TGTGCCAGCGCGGGTCCCGGCCTGGGGACAGATACGCAGTATTTT.

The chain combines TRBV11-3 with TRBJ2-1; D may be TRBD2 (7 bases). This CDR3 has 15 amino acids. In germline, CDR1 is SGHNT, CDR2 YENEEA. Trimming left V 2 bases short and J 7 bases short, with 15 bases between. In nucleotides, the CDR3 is TGTGCCAGCAGCTTATACCGGGGGGCGGTGAATGAGCAGTTCTTC. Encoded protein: CASSLYRGAVNEQFF.

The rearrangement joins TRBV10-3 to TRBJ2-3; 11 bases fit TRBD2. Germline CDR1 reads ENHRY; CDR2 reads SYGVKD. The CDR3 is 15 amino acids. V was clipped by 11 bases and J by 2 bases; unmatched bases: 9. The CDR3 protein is CAASTSGEYTDTQYF. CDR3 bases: TGTGCCGCTTCGACTAGCGGGGAGTACACAGATACGCAGTATTTT.

CDR3 region: CASSLGSWGDGYTF. The CDR3 DNA is TGTGCCAGCAGCTTGGGCTCTTGGGGGGATGGCTACACCTTC. The chain recombines TRBV7-2 with TRBJ1-2; D may be TRBD1 (5 bases). Between the trimmed V and J ends, which lost 3 bases and 6 bases, there was a span of 14 bases. The CDR3 extends over 14 amino acids. Germline lookup yields CDR1 SGHTA and CDR2 FQGNSA.

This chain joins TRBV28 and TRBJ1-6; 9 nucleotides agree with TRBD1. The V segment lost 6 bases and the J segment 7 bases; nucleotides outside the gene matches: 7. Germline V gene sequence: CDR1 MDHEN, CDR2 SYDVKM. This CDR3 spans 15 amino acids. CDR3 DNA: TGTGCCAGCAGAACCTACGGACAGGGGAATTCACCCCTCCACTTT. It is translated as CASRTYGQGNSPLHF.

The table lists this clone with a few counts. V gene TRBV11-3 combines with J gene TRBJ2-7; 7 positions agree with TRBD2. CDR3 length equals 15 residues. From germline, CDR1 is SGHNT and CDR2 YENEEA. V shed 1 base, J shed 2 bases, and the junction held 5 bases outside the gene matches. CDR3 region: CASSLGGGGTYEQYF. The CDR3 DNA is TGTGCCAGCAGCTTAGGAGGCGGGGGAACCTACGAGCAGTACTTC.

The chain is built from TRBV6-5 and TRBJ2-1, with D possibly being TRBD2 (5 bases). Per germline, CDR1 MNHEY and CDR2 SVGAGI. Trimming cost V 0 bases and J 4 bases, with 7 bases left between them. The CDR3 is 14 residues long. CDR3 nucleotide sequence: TGTGCCAGCAGTTACTCGAGGGAGTACAATGAGCAGTTCTTC. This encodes CASSYSREYNEQFF.

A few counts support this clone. CDR3 protein: CASSFSGWGVLTDTQYF. The CDR3 DNA reads as TGTGCCAGCAGCTTCTCCGGGTGGGGGGTCCTCACAGATACGCAGTATTTT. This chain links TRBV11-2 with TRBJ2-3; D is possibly TRBD2 (6 bases). Germline loops: CDR1 SGHAT, CDR2 FQNNGV. Trimming took 3 bases from V and 2 from J, leaving 18 bases between them. The CDR3 contains 17 residues. The full variable domain, completed using reference TRBV11-2 and TRBJ2-3, is EAGVAQSPRYKIIEKRQSVAFWCNPISGHATLYWYQQILGQGPKLLIQFQNNGVVDDSQLPKDRFSAERLKGVDSTLKIQPAKLEDSAVYLCASSFSGWGVLTDTQYFGPGTRLTVL.

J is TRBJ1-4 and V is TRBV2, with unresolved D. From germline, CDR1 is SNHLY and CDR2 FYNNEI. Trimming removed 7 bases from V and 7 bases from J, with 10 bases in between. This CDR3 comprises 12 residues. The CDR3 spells CASTQGSEKLFF. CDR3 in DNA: TGTGCCAGCACCCAAGGGAGTGAAAAACTGTTTTTT.

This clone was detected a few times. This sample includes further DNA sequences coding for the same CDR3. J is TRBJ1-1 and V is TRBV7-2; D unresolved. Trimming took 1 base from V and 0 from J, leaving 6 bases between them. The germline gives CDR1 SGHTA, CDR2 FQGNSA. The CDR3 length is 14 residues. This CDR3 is CASSLGLLNTEAFF. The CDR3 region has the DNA TGTGCCAGCAGCTTAGGGCTCCTGAACACTGAAGCTTTCTTT.

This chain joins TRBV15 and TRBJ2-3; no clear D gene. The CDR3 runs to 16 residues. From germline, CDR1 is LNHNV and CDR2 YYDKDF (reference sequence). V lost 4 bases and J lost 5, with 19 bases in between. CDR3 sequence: CATSTRLAPGGDTQYF. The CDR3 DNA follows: TGTGCCACCAGCACCCGACTGGCTCCTGGCGGAGATACGCAGTATTTT.

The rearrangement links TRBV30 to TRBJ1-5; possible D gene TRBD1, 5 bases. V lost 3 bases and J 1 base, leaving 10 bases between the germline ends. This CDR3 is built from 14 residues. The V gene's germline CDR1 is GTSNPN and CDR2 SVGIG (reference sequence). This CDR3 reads CAWSVGQSNQPQHF. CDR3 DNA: TGTGCCTGGAGCGTAGGACAAAGCAATCAGCCCCAGCATTTT.

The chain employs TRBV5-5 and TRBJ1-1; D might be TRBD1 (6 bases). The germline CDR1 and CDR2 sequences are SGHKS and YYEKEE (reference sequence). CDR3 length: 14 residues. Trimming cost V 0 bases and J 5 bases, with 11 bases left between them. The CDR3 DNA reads TGTGCCAGCAGCTTGGTGGGGGCTGGGACTGAAGCTTTCTTT. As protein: CASSLVGAGTEAFF.

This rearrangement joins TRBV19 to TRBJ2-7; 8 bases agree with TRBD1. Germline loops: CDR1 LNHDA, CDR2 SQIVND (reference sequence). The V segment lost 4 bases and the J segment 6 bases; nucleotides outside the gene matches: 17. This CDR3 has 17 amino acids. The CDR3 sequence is CASSTGTGTGELSEQYF. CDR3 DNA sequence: TGTGCCAGTAGTACCGGCACCGGGACAGGCGAATTAAGCGAGCAGTACTTC.

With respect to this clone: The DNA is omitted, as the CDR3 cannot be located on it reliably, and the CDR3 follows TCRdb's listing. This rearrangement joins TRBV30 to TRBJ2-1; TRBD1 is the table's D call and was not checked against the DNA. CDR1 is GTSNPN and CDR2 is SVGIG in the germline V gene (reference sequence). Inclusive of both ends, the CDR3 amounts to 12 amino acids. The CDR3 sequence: CACASSYNEQFF.

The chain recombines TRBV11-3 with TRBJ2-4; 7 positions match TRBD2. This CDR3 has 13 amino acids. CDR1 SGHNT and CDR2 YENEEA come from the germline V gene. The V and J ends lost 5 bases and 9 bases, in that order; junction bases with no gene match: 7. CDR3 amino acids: CASSRGREGIQYF. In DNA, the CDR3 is TGTGCCAGCAGCCGAGGGAGGGAGGGCATTCAGTACTTC.